Listed here are 8 T cell receptor beta chains from one sample, sequenced in a study of control samples from healthy donors and cancer patients. Assay used: immunoSEQ multiplex PCR; TCRdb lists only in-frame clones, some missing. Counted here are 150,000 to 200,000 clones, approximately 92% occurring once; the ten biggest clones make up just over 2%. The sequenced sample was blood. Every receptor here comes from a woman aged 40 to 50 in good health.

This chain joins TRBV6-6 and TRBJ2-7, with no clear D. CDR3 size: 13 residues. With 0 bases removed from V and 4 bases from J, the gap between germline ends came to 7 bases. Germline V gene lookup returns CDR1 MNHNY and CDR2 SVGAGI (reference sequence). CDR3 region: CASSYSQTYEQYF. Written as DNA, the CDR3 is TGTGCCAGCAGTTACTCGCAGACTTACGAGCAGTACTTC.

In the case of this clone: Other nucleotide sequences from this sample produce the same CDR3. The J gene is TRBJ1-1, the V gene TRBV10-3; D unresolved. Germline CDR1 ENHRY, CDR2 SYGVKD. V lost 0 bases and J lost 1, with 6 bases in between. This CDR3 contains 14 residues. CDR3 in DNA: TGTGCCATCAGTGAGTCCCAGGAGAACACTGAAGCTTTCTTT. This gives the protein CAISESQENTEAFF.

The rearrangement joins TRBV2 to TRBJ2-3; 7 positions match TRBD1. The CDR3 loop spans 14 amino acids. Germline V lookup: CDR1 SNHLY, CDR2 FYNNEI. The V gene end was trimmed by 7 bases and the J gene end by 1 base; junction bases not matched to a gene: 5. CDR3 nucleotide sequence: TGTGCCAGCACCCTAGACAGGGGCACAGATACGCAGTATTTT. The encoded protein is CASTLDRGTDTQYF.

The gene calls are TRBV10-2 and TRBJ2-1; D might be TRBD1 or TRBD2, each matching 7 bases. Trimming removed 7 bases from V and 8 bases from J, with 24 bases in between. CDR3 length: 16 residues. Per the germline V gene, CDR1 is WSHSY and CDR2 is SAAADI. The CDR3 here is CASTDGARGAGDEQFF. The CDR3 DNA sequence: TGCGCCAGCACGGACGGGGCCAGGGGGGCGGGGGATGAGCAGTTCTTC.

This chain connects TRBV18 to TRBJ1-2, with a weak D call TRBD1 (5 bases). V lost 3 bases to trimming and J lost 8 bases, with 13 bases between them. This CDR3 contains 13 residues. Germline V gene sequence: CDR1 KGHSH, CDR2 LQKENI. The CDR3 loop reads CASSPRREDGYTF. CDR3 nucleotide sequence: TGTGCCAGCTCACCCCGCAGGGAGGACGGCTACACCTTC.

The V call is TRBV11-2, the J call TRBJ1-1; tentative D call: TRBD1 (6 bases). Germline assignment: CDR1 SGHAT and CDR2 FQNNGV. V lost 5 bases, J lost 1 base, and 17 bases lay in between. CDR3 size: 16 residues. CDR3 residues: CASSRFLRGANTEAFF. In nucleotides, the CDR3 is TGTGCCAGCAGCCGCTTCCTACGGGGGGCGAACACTGAAGCTTTCTTT.

The chain combines TRBV2 with TRBJ2-3; D is possibly TRBD1 (6 bases). The germline V and J ends were trimmed by 6 bases and 6 bases, with 10 bases remaining between them. CDR3 length equals 12 residues. Germline V CDR1 and CDR2: SNHLY, FYNNEI. The CDR3: CASSYDRDTQYF. DNA for the CDR3: TGTGCCAGCAGCTATGACAGGGATACGCAGTATTTT.

The chain links TRBV27 to TRBJ1-1; D unresolved. This CDR3 comprises 14 residues. CDR1 is MNHEY, CDR2 SMNVEV, per germline (reference sequence). V lost 5 bases and J lost 1, with 11 bases in between. The chain's CDR3 is CASSITGKNTEAFF. As DNA, the CDR3 is TGTGCCAGCAGTATCACCGGGAAGAACACTGAAGCTTTCTTT.